This paragraph reports one T cell receptor (beta chain). The repertoire was sequenced with immunoSEQ multiplex PCR; TCRdb's copy has only in-frame clones and lacks some. The table includes 450,000 or so clones, approximately 92% detected once. Germline V gives CDR1 MNHEY, CDR2 SMNVEV (reference sequence). This CDR3 has 16 amino acids. J gave up 2 bases and V 5 bases, and 8 bases lay outside the gene matches. This sample was taken from a study of blood T cell repertoires in COVID-19. The TCR originated in a man between 18 and 29 years old with COVID-19, enrolled during active disease. V usage is TRBV27 and J usage is TRBJ2-1, with TRBD2 matching over 8 bases. The specimen sequenced was peripheral blood. CDR3 coding DNA: TGTGCCAGCAGTCTTAATTGGCGGGGGGCCTACAATGAGCAGTTCTTC. Encoded protein: CASSLNWRGAYNEQFF.